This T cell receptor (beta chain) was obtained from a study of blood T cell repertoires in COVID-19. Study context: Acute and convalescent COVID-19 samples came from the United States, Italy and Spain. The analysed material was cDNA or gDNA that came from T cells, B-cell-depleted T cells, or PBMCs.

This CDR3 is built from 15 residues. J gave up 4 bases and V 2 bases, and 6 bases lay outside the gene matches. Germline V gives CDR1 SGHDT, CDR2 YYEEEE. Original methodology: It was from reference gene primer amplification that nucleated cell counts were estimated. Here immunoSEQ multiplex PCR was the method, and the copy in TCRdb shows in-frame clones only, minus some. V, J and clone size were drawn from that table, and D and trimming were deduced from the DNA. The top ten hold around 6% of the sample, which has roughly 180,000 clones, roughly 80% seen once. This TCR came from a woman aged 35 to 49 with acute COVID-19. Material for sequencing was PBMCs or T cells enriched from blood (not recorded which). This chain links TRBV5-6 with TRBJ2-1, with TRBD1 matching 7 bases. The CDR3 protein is CASSFKTGLYNEQFF. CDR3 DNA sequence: TGTGCCAGCAGCTTTAAGACAGGGTTATACAATGAGCAGTTCTTC.